This T cell receptor beta chain originates from a study of T cell changes during pregnancy in multiple sclerosis. Only in-frame clones appear in the TCRdb table, and some are missing; sequencing was by immunoSEQ multiplex PCR. This table holds fewer than 65,000 clones, about 89% found once. This CDR3 is built from 14 residues. V lost 7 bases and J 0 bases, leaving 12 bases between the germline ends. CDR1 and CDR2 (germline): SQVTM, ANQGSEA. The chain joins TRBV29-1 to TRBJ1-4; D is unresolved. The source of this sequence is a female donor with multiple sclerosis, enrolled in a pregnancy study. The source was CD4+ T cells from peripheral blood mononuclear cells, collected in the first trimester of pregnancy. CDR3 sequence (DNA): TGCAGCGGGAGCGGCCCTGCAACTAATGAAAAACTGTTTTTT. Translation gives CSGSGPATNEKLFF. The whole variable domain, remainder taken from reference TRBV29-1 and TRBJ1-4, is SAVISQKPSRDICQRGTSLTIQCQVDSQVTMMFWYRQQPGQSLTLIATANQGSEATYESGFVIDKFPISRPNLTFSTLTVSNMSPEDSSIYLCSGSGPATNEKLFFGSGTQLSVL.